This note documents a single TCR beta chain sequence. Its antigen is unidentified. This sample was taken from a study of cytotoxic CD8 clonotypes in ibrutinib-treated CLL. As for the study in general: The cohort had about a dozen relapsed/refractory and around 15 treatment-naive patients, 17 to 18 IGHV unmutated.

With V trimmed by 5 bases and J by 6 bases, 7 bases remained unmatched. This CDR3 has 14 amino acids. CDR1 and CDR2 from the germline V gene are MNHNY and SVGAGI (reference sequence). TCRdb's table, derived via immunoSEQ multiplex PCR, lists solely in-frame clones and lacks some. The sample consists of 130,000 to 150,000 clones, approximately 90% of them appearing once. Genomic DNA in an amount of roughly 2 micrograms was extracted from cryopreserved PBMCs and used for the preparation of TCR beta libraries. Whole-study findings and limits: Sustained-remission and progressing patients diverged in sampling times.

This clonotype was obtained from a human donor with chronic lymphocytic leukemia. The chain carries TRBV6-6 and TRBJ2-1; 7 bases match TRBD1. This specimen was PBMCs, taken after 12 months of ibrutinib treatment. The CDR3: CASSRPGQTNEQFF. DNA for the CDR3: TGTGCCAGCAGTCGACCGGGACAGACCAATGAGCAGTTCTTC.